The entry below gives a single TCR beta chain sequence along with its context. These data belong to a study of blood T cell repertoires in COVID-19. Germline CDR1 and CDR2: MNHNY and SVGAGI (reference sequence). This CDR3 has 16 residues. The V gene end was trimmed by 6 bases and the J gene end by 8 bases; junction bases not matched to a gene: 15. Some clones are missing from TCRdb's copy, which holds only in-frame ones; the method was immunoSEQ multiplex PCR. The sample has around 60,000 clones; approximately 77% are singletons. This clonotype was obtained from a human donor in a cohort sampled during active COVID-19. The chain is built from TRBV6-6 and TRBJ1-2, with 10 bases identical to TRBD1. Source material: peripheral blood. The CDR3 nucleotides are TGTGCCAGCAGACCCAACACCGGGACAGGGGTGGACGGCTACACCTTC. Protein sequence: CASRPNTGTGVDGYTF.